The clone carrying this T cell receptor beta chain has a handful of counts. Its cognate antigen is unknown. This record comes from a study of cytotoxic CD8 clonotypes in ibrutinib-treated CLL. Study-level background: For this cohort, patients were about a dozen relapsed/refractory and approximately 15 treatment-naive, while roughly 17 were IGHV unmutated.

Depth targeted 1 in 200,000 to 1 in 1 million T cells, averaging 10x coverage per clonotype. Produced via immunoSEQ multiplex PCR; TCRdb's table is partial and in-frame only. The data contain about 120,000 clones, approximately 58% of them seen just once; the ten biggest clones take up roughly 35%. The V gene lost 4 bases and the J gene lost 7 bases, with 17 bases spanning the gap. CDR3 size: 13 residues. Germline V lookup: CDR1 SQVTM, CDR2 ANQGSEA. Study-level results: Exceeding age-matched healthy donors, baseline clonality also tracked the counts of circulating CD8+ T cells.

The source was PBMCs, collected after 24 months of ibrutinib treatment. V is TRBV29-1 and J is TRBJ2-7; no clear D gene. The TCR sequence derives from a human donor with chronic lymphocytic leukemia. CDR3 protein: CSVVGQVSGEQYF. CDR3 DNA sequence: TGCAGCGTTGTAGGGCAGGTCTCTGGGGAGCAGTACTTC.